The 23 T cell receptor beta chains below were found in one sample sequenced in a study of response to subunit inactivated influenza vaccine. One entry per CDR3 protein, called by TCRdb with MiXCR from the RT-PCR reads. Found here are about 520,000 distinct CDR3 sequences, approximately 24% of them singletons; the top ten hold about 1.9%. This specimen consisted of CD4+ T cells sorted from PBMCs, obtained 5 to 6 days after vaccination. The receptors were sampled from a man in his fifties or sixties who received an inactivated influenza vaccine.

The rearrangement links TRBV10-2 to TRBJ2-2, with 7 nucleotides matching TRBD1. The CDR3 covers 15 residues. V shed 5 bases and J 0 bases; nucleotides not matched to a gene: 3. CDR1 is WSHSY, CDR2 SAAADI, per germline. The CDR3 nucleotides read TGCGCCAGCAGTAAGGGACAGTCGAACACCGGGGAGCTGTTTTTT. This gives the protein CASSKGQSNTGELFF.

This clonotype has only a few counts. This chain connects TRBV12-3 or TRBV12-4 to TRBJ2-2; D gene unclear. The CDR3 sequence is 14 residues long. Trimming stripped 3 bases from V and 6 bases from J, with 11 bases between. CDR3 in DNA: TGTGCCAGCAGTTTGTGGGATTTGGCCGGGGAGCTGTTTTTT. Its protein product is CASSLWDLAGELFF.

J is TRBJ2-3 and V is TRBV5-1, with a tentative D call TRBD1 (8 bases). CDR1 and CDR2 from the germline V gene are SGHRS and YFSETQ. V gave up 4 bases and J gave up 1 base, with 16 bases separating them. The CDR3 sequence is 16 residues long. The chain's CDR3 is CASSPTGGQGTDTQYF. The CDR3 DNA reads as TGCGCCAGCAGCCCTACGGGGGGACAGGGCACAGATACGCAGTATTTT. The full variable domain, its missing parts supplied by reference TRBV5-1 and TRBJ2-3, is KAGVTQTPRYLIKTRGQQVTLSCSPISGHRSVSWYQQTPGQGLQFLFEYFSETQRNKGNFPGRFSGRQFSNSRSEMNVSTLELGDSALYLCASSPTGGQGTDTQYFGPGTRLTVL.

The DNA for the CDR3 is TGTGCCACCAGTGATCGGACTAGCGGGGACACAGATACGCAGTATTTT. It specifies CATSDRTSGDTDTQYF. J is TRBJ2-3 and V is TRBV24-1, with 12 bases identical to TRBD2. V gave up 3 bases and J gave up 2 bases; unmatched junction bases: 2. Germline V CDR1 and CDR2: KGHDR, SFDVKD. The CDR3 length is 16 residues.

Concerning this clonotype itself: One junction end does not reproduce the germline sequence, and a read error may be involved. This chain uses TRBV20-1 with TRBJ2-3; TRBD2 matches at 8 bases. The CDR3 is made up of 16 amino acids. Per germline, CDR1 DFQATT and CDR2 SNEGSKA (reference sequence). This CDR3 is CSARTVLAVITDTQYF. The CDR3 bases are TGCAGCGCTAGGACCGTACTAGCGGTGATCACAGATACGCAGTATTTT.

This clonotype came up a few times. The rearrangement joins TRBV4-2 to TRBJ2-7, with no clear D. Germline V gene lookup returns CDR1 LGHNA and CDR2 YNFKEQ. This CDR3 has 13 amino acids. Trimming cost V 1 base and J 5 bases, with 9 bases left between them. This CDR3 reads CASSQVGVDEQYF. CDR3 nucleotide sequence: TGTGCCAGCAGCCAAGTCGGTGTGGACGAGCAGTACTTC.

The chain carries TRBV7-2 and TRBJ2-5; D is uncertain. CDR3 length equals 13 residues. V lost 3 bases and J 3 bases, leaving 8 bases between the germline ends. The germline V gene has CDR1 SGHTA and CDR2 FQGNSA. The CDR3 DNA is TGTGCCAGCAGCTTTTACAGAGAAGAGACCCAGTACTTC. Translated: CASSFYREETQYF.

The chain is built from TRBV29-1 and TRBJ2-4; TRBD2 is a possible D gene (5 bases). CDR1 and CDR2 (germline): SQVTM, ANQGSEA. There are 15 residues in the CDR3. Trimming shortened V by 7 bases and J by 0 bases, and 16 bases separated the two germline ends. This chain's CDR3 is CSAAGGDLAKNIQYF. In nucleotides, the CDR3 is TGCAGCGCCGCCGGAGGTGACCTAGCCAAAAACATTCAGTACTTC.

This rearrangement joins TRBV20-1 to TRBJ1-1, with D tentatively TRBD1 (6 bases). Trimming pared 3 bases from V and 3 bases from J, leaving 11 bases between. The germline V gene has CDR1 DFQATT and CDR2 SNEGSKA (reference sequence). The CDR3 consists of 13 residues. The CDR3 is CSASVWTDTEAFF. The CDR3 bases are TGCAGTGCTAGTGTATGGACAGACACTGAAGCTTTCTTT.

This clonotype came up many times. The genes are TRBV12-3 or TRBV12-4 and TRBJ2-1, with TRBD2 matching over 14 bases. V shed 6 bases, J shed 9 bases, and the junction held 10 bases outside the gene matches. The CDR3 has 16 amino acids. The CDR3 bases are TGTGCCAGCAGGCCTGGGGGACTAGCGGGAGTTTCTGAGCAGTTCTTC. Protein product: CASRPGGLAGVSEQFF.

This chain uses TRBV4-1 with TRBJ2-7; 7 positions agree with TRBD1. The CDR3 runs to 14 residues. CDR1 is MGHRA and CDR2 is YSYEKL in the germline V gene. Trimming cost V 6 bases and J 0 bases; bases outside gene matches: 5. CDR3 nucleotides: TGCGCCAGCAGGAGCAGGGACAGCTCCTACGAGCAGTACTTC. This gives the protein CASRSRDSSYEQYF.

The chain combines TRBV7-9 with TRBJ2-1, with D possibly matching TRBD1 (8 bases). The CDR3 consists of 15 residues. Germline CDR1 SEHNR, CDR2 FQNEAQ (reference sequence). The V end lost 5 bases, the J end lost 2 bases, and 13 bases lay between the germline ends. The CDR3 reads CASSPTGGAYNEQFF. As DNA, the CDR3 is TGTGCCAGCAGCCCTACAGGGGGGGCCTACAATGAGCAGTTCTTC.

The chain employs TRBV6-2 or TRBV6-3 and TRBJ2-1; D is perhaps TRBD2 (7 bases). From germline, CDR1 is MNHEY and CDR2 SVGEGT. This CDR3 has 15 amino acids. V shed 6 bases and J shed 8 bases, with 20 bases lying between them. The CDR3 loop reads CASSLRGAAVDEQFF. CDR3 nucleotide sequence: TGTGCCAGCAGCCTCCGGGGGGCCGCGGTCGATGAGCAGTTCTTC.

In this sample, this clonotype turned up a few times. CDR3 coding DNA: TGCGCCAGCAGTGAGTCGCGCGGGGGGGCCGCAGATACGCAGTATTTT. Its protein is CASSESRGGAADTQYF. The chain combines TRBV10-2 with TRBJ2-3, with 9 bases matching TRBD2. CDR3 length: 16 residues. The V segment lost 0 bases and the J segment 4 bases; nucleotides outside the gene matches: 5. Germline CDR1 reads WSHSY; CDR2 reads SAAADI.

V usage is TRBV7-9 and J usage is TRBJ2-3, with D perhaps TRBD2 (6 bases). The CDR3 runs 15 residues. Germline-derived CDR1 and CDR2 are SEHNR and FQNEAQ (reference sequence). The V and J ends lost 4 bases and 2 bases respectively, with 13 bases between them. The CDR3 bases are TGTGCCAGCAGCTCTCGACTAGAATCCACAGATACGCAGTATTTT. It is translated as CASSSRLESTDTQYF.

The rearrangement uses TRBV5-1 and TRBJ2-3, with D tentatively TRBD1 or TRBD2 (5 bases each). The V end lost 0 bases, the J end lost 5 bases, and 10 bases lay between the germline ends. CDR3 length: 14 amino acids. CDR1 SGHRS and CDR2 YFSETQ come from the germline V gene. The CDR3 region has the DNA TGCGCCAGCAGCTTGGTTGGGGCGGGAGATACGCAGTATTTT. This translates into CASSLVGAGDTQYF.

This clonotype was picked up a small number of times. One end of the junction is discordant with germline, which a read error may explain. V and J are TRBV29-1 and TRBJ1-2, with 7 bases lining up with TRBD1. The CDR3 consists of 12 residues. Germline values: CDR1 SQVTM, CDR2 ANQGSEA. The CDR3 protein is CSVEDSRTGPIF. DNA of the CDR3: TGCAGCGTTGAAGATAGTCGGACAGGACCTATCTTC.

This clonotype was observed a few times. The rearrangement joins TRBV4-3 to TRBJ2-1; 9 nucleotides agree with TRBD1. V was clipped by 3 bases and J by 10 bases; unmatched bases: 4. CDR3 length: 13 amino acids. Germline values: CDR1 LGHNA, CDR2 YSLEER. The CDR3 here is CASSQGQGREQFF. CDR3 bases: TGCGCCAGCAGCCAGGGACAGGGAAGAGAGCAGTTCTTC.

On this clonotype itself: Mismatch with germline at one junction end may stem from a read error. The chain couples TRBV7-9 to TRBJ2-7; 8 nucleotides align to TRBD2. This CDR3 region has 13 residues. Germline V gene sequence: CDR1 SEHNR, CDR2 FQNEAQ (reference sequence). CDR3 nucleotide sequence: TGTGCCGGCAGTTTTGCGGGGGGCTACGAGCAGTACTTC. It translates to CAGSFAGGYEQYF.

J is TRBJ1-4 and V is TRBV12-3 or TRBV12-4; D remains ambiguous. CDR3 length: 14 amino acids. The V end lost 2 bases, the J end lost 0 bases, and 4 bases lay between the germline ends. CDR3 DNA: TGTGCCAGCAGTTTAAAGCCAACTAATGAAAAACTGTTTTTT. This codes for CASSLKPTNEKLFF.

The chain employs TRBV20-1 and TRBJ1-5; 11 nucleotides match TRBD1. Per the germline V gene, CDR1 is DFQATT and CDR2 is SNEGSKA (reference sequence). V dropped 6 bases and J dropped 0; count of bases not matched to a gene: 10. CDR3 size: 17 residues. CDR3 amino acids: CSATDRDRGYSNQPQHF. The CDR3 coding sequence is TGCAGTGCAACAGACCGGGACAGGGGGTATAGCAATCAGCCCCAGCATTTT.

The gene calls are TRBV6-1 and TRBJ1-1; tentative D call: TRBD1 (5 bases). The CDR3 is 12 residues long. V was cut by 2 bases and J by 10 bases, with 11 bases left in between. The germline V gene has CDR1 MNHNS and CDR2 SASEGT. CDR3 coding DNA: TGTGCCAGCAGTGAACATCGGGGGGGAGCTTTCTTT. Translating gives CASSEHRGGAFF.

This clonotype was detected a few times. The chain carries TRBV11-2 and TRBJ2-3; D remains ambiguous. The CDR3 sequence is 18 residues long. Germline V gives CDR1 SGHAT, CDR2 FQNNGV. V lost 5 bases to trimming and J lost 0 bases, with 21 bases between them. The CDR3 nucleotides are TGTGCCAGCAGCGCAACCCGGTCGGCTATTCCGAGCACAGATACGCAGTATTTT. Residues: CASSATRSAIPSTDTQYF.